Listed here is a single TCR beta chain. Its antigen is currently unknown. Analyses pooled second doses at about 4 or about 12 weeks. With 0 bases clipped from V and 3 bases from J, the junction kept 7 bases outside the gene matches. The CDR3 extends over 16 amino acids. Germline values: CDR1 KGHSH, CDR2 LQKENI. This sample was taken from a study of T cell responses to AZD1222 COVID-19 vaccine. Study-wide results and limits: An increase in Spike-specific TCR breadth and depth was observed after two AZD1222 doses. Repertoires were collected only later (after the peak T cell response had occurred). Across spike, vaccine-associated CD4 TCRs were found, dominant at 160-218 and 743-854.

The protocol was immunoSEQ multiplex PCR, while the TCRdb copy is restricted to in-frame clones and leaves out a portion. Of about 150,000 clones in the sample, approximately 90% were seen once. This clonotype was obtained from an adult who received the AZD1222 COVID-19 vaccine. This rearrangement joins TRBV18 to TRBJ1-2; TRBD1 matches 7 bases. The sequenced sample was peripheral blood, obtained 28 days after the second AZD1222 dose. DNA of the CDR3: TGTGCCAGCTCACCACCGCCCCCAGGGGGGGACTATGGCTACACCTTC. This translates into CASSPPPPGGDYGYTF.